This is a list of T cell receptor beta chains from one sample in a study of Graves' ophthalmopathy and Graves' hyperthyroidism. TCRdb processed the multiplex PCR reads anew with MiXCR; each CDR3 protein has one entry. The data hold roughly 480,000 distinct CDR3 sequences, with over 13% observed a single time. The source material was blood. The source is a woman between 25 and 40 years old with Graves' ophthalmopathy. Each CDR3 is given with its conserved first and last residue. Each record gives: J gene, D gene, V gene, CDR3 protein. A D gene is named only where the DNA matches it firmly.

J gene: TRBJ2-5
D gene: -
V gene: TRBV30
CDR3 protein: CAWSDYLGTQYF

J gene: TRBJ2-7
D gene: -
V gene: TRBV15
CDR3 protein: CATSRDPRIEQYF

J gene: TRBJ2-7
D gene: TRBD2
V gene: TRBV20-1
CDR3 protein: CSARDGGTRAYEQYF

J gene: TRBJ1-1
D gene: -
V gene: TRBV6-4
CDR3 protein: CASSQHESSEAFF

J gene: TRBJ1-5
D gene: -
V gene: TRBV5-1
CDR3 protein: CASSSDGNQPQHF

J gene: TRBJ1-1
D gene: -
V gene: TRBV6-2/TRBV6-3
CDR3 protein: CATLPGAPNTEAFF

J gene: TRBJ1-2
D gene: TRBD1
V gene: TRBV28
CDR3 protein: CASSRVSAVQGNGYTF

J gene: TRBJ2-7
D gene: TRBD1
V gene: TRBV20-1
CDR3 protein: CSASGGTGRPEQYF

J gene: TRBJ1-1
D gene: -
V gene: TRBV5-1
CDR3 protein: CASSLFGAGVTEAFF

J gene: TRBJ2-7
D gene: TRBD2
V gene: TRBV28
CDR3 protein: CASRSPTSGTHEQYF

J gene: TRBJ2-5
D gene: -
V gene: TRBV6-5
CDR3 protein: CASSYQSGLMGTQYF

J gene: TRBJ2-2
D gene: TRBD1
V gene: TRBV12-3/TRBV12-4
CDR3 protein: CASRGTGGTGELFF

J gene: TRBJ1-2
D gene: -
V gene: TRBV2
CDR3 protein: CASSERETMTNYGYTF

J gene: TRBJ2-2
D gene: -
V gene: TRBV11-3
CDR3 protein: CASSTDGTGELFF

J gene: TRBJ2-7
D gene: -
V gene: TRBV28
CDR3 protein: CASSFQPTPEQYF

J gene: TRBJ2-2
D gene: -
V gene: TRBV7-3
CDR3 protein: CASSLGLGENTGELFF

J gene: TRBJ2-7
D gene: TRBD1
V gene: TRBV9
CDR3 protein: CASSHQWDSGRYEQYF

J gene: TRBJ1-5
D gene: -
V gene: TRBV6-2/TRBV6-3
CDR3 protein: CASSYKQIYQPQHF

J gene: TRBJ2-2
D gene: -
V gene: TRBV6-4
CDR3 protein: CASGEHNTGELFF

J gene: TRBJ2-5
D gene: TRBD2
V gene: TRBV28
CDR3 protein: CASSPPSGREAQETQYF

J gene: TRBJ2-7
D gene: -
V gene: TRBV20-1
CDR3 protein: CSARGRGYEQYF

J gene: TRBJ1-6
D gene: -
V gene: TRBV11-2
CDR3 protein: CASSLDGTSHSPLHF

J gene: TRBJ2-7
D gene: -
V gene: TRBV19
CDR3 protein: CATLSFAGSSEQYF

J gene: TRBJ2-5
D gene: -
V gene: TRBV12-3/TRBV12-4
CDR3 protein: CASSFAEGHQETQYF

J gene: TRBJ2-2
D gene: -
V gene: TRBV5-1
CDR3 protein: CASSLDRELFF

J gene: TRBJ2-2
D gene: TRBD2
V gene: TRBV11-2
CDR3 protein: CASSLDLAGGPGTGELFF

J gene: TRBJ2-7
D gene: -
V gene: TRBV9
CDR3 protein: CASSVAPDSYEQYF

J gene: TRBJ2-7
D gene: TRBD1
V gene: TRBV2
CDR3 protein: CAGTTGLAYEQYF

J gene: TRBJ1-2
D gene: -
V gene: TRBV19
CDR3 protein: CASSIEARTYGYTF

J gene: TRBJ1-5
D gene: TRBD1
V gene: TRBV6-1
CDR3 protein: CASTPLPTGNQPQHF

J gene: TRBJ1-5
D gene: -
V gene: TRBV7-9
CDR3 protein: CASSFDGNSNQPQHF

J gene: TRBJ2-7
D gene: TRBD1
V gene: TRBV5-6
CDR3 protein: CASSLDRGQFEQYF

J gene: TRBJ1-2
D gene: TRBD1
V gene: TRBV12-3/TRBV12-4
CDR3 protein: CASSLAVGQGYGYTF

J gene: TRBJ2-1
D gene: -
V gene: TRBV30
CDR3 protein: CAWSVQSGYNEKFF

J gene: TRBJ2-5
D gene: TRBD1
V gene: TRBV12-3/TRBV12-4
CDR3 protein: CASSQGAARETQYF

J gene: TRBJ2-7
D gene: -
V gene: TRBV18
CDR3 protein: CASSPTGAMRYEQYF